This T cell receptor beta chain emerged from a study of tumor-infiltrating lymphocytes in primary liver carcinoma. Whole-study context: With diameters of roughly 4.2 to 10 cm, tumors were stage T1-T3 N0M0.

Scientists recovered RNA and DNA together from roughly 20-30 mg of unsorted bulk tissue. Every tumor was sampled at five separate regions. Each tumor specimen held more than 75% viable tumor cells. Making TCR beta cDNA involved approximately 0.5 ug total RNA and a constant-region primer. Three rounds of nested multiplex PCR with slightly modified ARM-PCR produced TCR beta libraries. TRBV1-TRBV30 forward primers paired with a C-beta reverse primer were used in the first two PCR rounds, which ran roughly 11 cycles each. Each CDR3 protein is one row after TCRdb ran MiXCR on the multiplex PCR reads. Of 75,000 to 90,000 distinct CDR3 sequences in the sample, around 70% were seen once. This clonotype came up many times. The antigen is undetermined. The CDR3 loop spans 12 amino acids. The V gene's germline CDR1 is MDHEN and CDR2 SYDVKM. Trimming took off 7 bases at V and 4 bases at J, with 8 bases between the two ends.

Study-wide results and limits: Blood trailed tumors significantly in top-250-clone fraction (p = 0.039).

This chain uses TRBV28 with TRBJ2-1, with D possibly matching TRBD2 (5 bases). The clonotype comes from a man aged 35 to 55 with primary liver carcinoma and hepatitis B virus infection. Sequenced input: liver tumor tissue from sampling region 1. Subset indicated: tumor region T1, superior pole. For the CDR3, the DNA is TGTGCCAGCACTCAGCGGTACAATGAGCAGTTCTTC. It translates to CASTQRYNEQFF.